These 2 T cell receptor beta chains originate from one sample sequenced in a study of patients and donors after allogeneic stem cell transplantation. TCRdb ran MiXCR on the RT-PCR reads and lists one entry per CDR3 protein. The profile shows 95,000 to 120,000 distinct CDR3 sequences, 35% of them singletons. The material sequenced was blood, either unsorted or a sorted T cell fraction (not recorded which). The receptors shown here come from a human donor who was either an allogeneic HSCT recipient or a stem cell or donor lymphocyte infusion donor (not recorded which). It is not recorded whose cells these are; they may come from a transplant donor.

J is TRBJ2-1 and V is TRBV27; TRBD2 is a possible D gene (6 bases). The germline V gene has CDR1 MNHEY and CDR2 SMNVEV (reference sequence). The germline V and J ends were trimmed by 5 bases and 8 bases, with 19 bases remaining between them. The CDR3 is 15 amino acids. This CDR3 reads CASSPTGTGRYEQFF. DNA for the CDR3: TGTGCCAGCAGTCCAACCGGGACTGGGCGGTATGAGCAGTTCTTC.

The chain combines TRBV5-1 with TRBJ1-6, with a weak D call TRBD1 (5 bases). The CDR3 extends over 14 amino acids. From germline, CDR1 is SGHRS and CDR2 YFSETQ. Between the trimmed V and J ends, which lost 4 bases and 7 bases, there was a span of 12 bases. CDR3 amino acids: CASSDAWGNSPLHF. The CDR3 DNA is TGCGCCAGCAGCGACGCCTGGGGGAATTCACCCCTCCACTTT.